This TCR beta chain was sequenced in a study of blood T cells in healthy people across ages. This clonotype was observed once. Then a second PCR, running roughly 7 to 12 cycles, was carried out with a sample-barcoded 5' primer and a J-beta primer mix. Each CDR3 protein gets one entry after TCRdb re-called the 5' RACE reads with MiXCR. Of approximately 800,000 distinct CDR3 sequences in the sample, roughly 60% were seen once. The length of the CDR3 is 12 residues. CDR1 and CDR2 from the germline V gene are SEHNR and FQNEAQ (reference sequence). V dropped 5 bases and J dropped 7 bases, with 9 bases sitting between them.

Sequencing input: blood. V and J are TRBV7-9 and TRBJ1-3; no clear D gene. The source is a man aged 30 to 39 in good health. CDR3 amino acids: CASSVDANTIYF. CDR3 sequence (DNA): TGTGCCAGCAGCGTCGACGCTAACACCATATATTTT.